The TCR beta chain described here comes from a study of CD8+CD57+ T cells in acquired aplastic anemia. Patients who underwent sequencing had shown CD8+CD57+ cell expansion by flow cytometry. TCR beta VDJ and CDR3 were profiled, and genomic DNA was the template. One entry per CDR3 protein, called by TCRdb with MiXCR from the reads. There are about 180,000 distinct CDR3 sequences in the sample; roughly 60% occur only once, and 42% lies in the top ten. Sequencing was done on a sample of sorted CD4+, CD8+, or CD8+CD57+ T cells (not recorded which) from PBMCs. This receptor was obtained from a human donor with aplastic anemia.

CDR3 nucleotide sequence: TGTGCCAGCAGCCCCTTGAGTCCCGGGACTAGCGGGATTAAGGACGACAATGAGCAGTACTTC. Amino acids: CASSPLSPGTSGIKDDNEQYF. The chain links TRBV4-2 to TRBJ2-1, with 13 bases matching TRBD2. Matching the DNA end better, TRBJ2-7 makes the J call doubtful. Germline lookup yields CDR1 LGHNA and CDR2 YNFKEQ. The CDR3 extends over 21 amino acids.